One T cell receptor beta chain is described in this entry. This sample stems from a study of T cell responses to AZD1222 COVID-19 vaccine. Trimming took off 1 base at V and 14 bases at J, with 14 bases between the two ends. Germline V gene data show CDR1 as LGHDT and CDR2 as YNNKEL (reference sequence). This CDR3 has 13 amino acids. Profiling relied on immunoSEQ multiplex PCR, and the TCRdb table lists in-frame clones only, not all of them. The data show 190,000 or so clones, approximately 89% seen once. Sequencing used peripheral blood, obtained 28 days after the second AZD1222 dose. The TCR was taken from an adult who received the AZD1222 COVID-19 vaccine. The V call is TRBV3-1 (or the pseudogene TRBV3-2), the J call TRBJ1-4; D unresolved. CDR3: CASSQVASPLLFF. The CDR3 DNA sequence: TGTGCCAGCAGCCAAGTCGCCAGCCCGCTCCTGTTTTTT.